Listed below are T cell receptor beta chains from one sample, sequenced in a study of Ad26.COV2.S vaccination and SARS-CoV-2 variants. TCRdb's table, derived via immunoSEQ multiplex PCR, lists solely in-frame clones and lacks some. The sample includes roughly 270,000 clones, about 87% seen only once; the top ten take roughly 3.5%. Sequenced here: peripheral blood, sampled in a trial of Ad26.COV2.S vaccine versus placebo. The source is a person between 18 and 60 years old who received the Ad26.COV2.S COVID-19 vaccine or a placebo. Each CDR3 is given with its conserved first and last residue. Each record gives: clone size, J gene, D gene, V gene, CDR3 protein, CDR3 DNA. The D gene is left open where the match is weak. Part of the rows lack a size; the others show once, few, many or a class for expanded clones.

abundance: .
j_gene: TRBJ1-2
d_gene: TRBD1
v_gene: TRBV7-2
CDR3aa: CASSLGNQGAGGYTF
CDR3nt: TGTGCCAGCAGCTTAGGGAACCAGGGGGCAGGGGGCTACACCTTC

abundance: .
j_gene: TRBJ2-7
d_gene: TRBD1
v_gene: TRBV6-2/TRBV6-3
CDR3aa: CASSSSITGGMYEQYF
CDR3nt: TGTGCCAGCAGTTCCTCGATCACAGGGGGGATGTACGAGCAGTACTTC

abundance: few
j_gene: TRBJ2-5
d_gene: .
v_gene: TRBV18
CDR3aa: CASSPPSGLETQYF
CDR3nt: TGTGCCAGCTCACCACCGTCGGGCCTGGAGACCCAGTACTTC

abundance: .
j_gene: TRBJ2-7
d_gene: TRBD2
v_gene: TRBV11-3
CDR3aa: CASSFGGDYEQYF
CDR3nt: TGTGCCAGCAGCTTTGGGGGGGACTACGAGCAGTACTTC

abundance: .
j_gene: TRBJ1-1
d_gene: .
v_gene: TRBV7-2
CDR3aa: CASSSYGMGREAFF
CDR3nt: TGTGCCAGCAGCTCATACGGGATGGGAAGGGAAGCTTTCTTT

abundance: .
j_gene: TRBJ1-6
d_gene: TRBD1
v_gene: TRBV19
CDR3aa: CASSNRGSRDNSPLHF
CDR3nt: TGTGCCAGTAGTAACAGGGGTAGTCGTGATAATTCACCCCTCCACTTT

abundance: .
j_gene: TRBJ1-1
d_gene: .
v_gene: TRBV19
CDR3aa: CASSIERNTEAFF
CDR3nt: TGTGCCAGTAGTATAGAAAGAAACACTGAAGCTTTCTTT

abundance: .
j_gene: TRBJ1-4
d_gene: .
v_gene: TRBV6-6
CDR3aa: CASSNSGTTNEKLFF
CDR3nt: TGTGCCAGCAGTAACAGTGGGACAACTAATGAAAAACTGTTTTTT

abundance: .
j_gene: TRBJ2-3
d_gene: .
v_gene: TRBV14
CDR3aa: CASSRSRTDTQYF
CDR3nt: TGTGCCAGCAGCAGGAGCCGCACAGATACGCAGTATTTT

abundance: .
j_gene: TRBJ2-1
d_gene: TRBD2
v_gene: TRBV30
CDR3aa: CAGSGGTRSNEQFF
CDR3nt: TGTGCCGGAAGCGGGGGAACTCGGTCGAATGAGCAGTTCTTC

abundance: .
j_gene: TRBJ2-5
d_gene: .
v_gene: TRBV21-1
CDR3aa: CASRIRDAETQYF
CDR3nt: TGTGCCAGCAGAATTCGGGACGCGGAGACCCAGTACTTC

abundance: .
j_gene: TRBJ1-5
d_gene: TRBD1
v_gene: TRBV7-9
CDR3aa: CASSPGTGIGNQPQHF
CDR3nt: TGTGCCAGCAGCCCCGGGACAGGGATCGGCAATCAGCCCCAGCATTTT

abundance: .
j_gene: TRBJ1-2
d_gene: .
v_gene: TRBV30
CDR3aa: CAWSETGRYGYTF
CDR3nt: TGTGCCTGGAGCGAAACAGGGCGCTATGGCTACACCTTC

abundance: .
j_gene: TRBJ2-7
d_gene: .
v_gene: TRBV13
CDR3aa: CASSSRGPAYEQYF
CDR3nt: TGTGCCAGCAGCTCTCGGGGGCCTGCGTACGAGCAGTACTTC

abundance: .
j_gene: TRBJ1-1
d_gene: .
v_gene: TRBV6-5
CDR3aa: CASSYSIFTEAFF
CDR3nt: TGTGCCAGCAGTTACTCGATTTTTACTGAAGCTTTCTTT

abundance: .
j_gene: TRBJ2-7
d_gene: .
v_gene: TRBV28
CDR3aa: CASSLAGLDLSYEQYF
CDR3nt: TGTGCCAGCAGTTTGGCCGGACTCGACCTCTCCTACGAGCAGTACTTC

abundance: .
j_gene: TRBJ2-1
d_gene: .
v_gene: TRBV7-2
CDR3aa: CASSPAGGGSYNEQFF
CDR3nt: TGTGCCAGCAGCCCGGCCGGGGGAGGCTCCTACAATGAGCAGTTCTTC

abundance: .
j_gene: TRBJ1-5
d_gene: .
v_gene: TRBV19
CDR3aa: CASSISMGLRPQHF
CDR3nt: TGTGCCAGTAGTATAAGTATGGGTCTCCGGCCCCAGCATTTT

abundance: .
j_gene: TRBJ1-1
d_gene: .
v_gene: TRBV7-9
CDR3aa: CASSLLRGPTPEAFF
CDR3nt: TGTGCCAGCAGCTTACTTCGGGGACCGACCCCTGAAGCTTTCTTT

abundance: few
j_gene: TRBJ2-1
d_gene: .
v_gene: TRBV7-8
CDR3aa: CASSFHLTGANEQFF
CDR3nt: TGTGCCAGCAGCTTTCACCTGACAGGAGCCAATGAGCAGTTCTTC

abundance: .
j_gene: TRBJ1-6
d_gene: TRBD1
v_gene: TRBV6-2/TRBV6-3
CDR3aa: CASSNRATGANSPLHF
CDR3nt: TGTGCCAGCAGTAATCGGGCCACAGGGGCAAATTCACCCCTCCACTTT

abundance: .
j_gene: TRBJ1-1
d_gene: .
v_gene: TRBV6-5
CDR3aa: CASRQVMNTEAFF
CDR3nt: TGTGCCAGCAGACAGGTTATGAACACTGAAGCTTTCTTT

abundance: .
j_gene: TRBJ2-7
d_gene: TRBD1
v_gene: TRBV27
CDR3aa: CASSHRRTGGIDEQYF
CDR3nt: TGTGCCAGCAGCCATCGCCGGACAGGGGGGATAGACGAGCAGTACTTC

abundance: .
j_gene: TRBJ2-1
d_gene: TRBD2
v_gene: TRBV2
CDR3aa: CASSGMASGGEQFF
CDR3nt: TGTGCCAGCAGTGGGATGGCTAGCGGGGGTGAGCAGTTCTTC

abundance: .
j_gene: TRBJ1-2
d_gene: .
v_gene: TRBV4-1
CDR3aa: CASSQDLREEGHYGYTF
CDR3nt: TGCGCCAGCAGCCAAGATCTTCGGGAGGAGGGGCACTATGGCTACACCTTC

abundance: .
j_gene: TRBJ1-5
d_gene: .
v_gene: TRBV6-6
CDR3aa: CASSPLGVQQPQHF
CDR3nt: TGTGCCAGCAGCCCCCTGGGGGTACAACAGCCCCAGCATTTT

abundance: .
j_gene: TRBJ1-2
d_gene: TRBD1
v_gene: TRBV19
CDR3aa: CASSVQGVVGYTF
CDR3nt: TGTGCCAGTAGTGTGCAGGGGGTAGTTGGCTACACCTTC

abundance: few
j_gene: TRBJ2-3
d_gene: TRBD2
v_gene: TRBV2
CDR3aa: CASIPPGLSTDTQYF
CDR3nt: TGTGCCAGCATACCACCGGGACTAAGCACAGATACGCAGTATTTT

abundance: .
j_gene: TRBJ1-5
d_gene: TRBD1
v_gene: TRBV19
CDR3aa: CASSNRGYPSNQPQHF
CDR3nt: TGTGCCAGTAGTAACAGGGGTTATCCTAGCAATCAGCCCCAGCATTTT

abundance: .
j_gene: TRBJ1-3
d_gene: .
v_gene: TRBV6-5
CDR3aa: CASSPRGFGNTIYF
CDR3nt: TGTGCCAGCAGTCCCAGGGGTTTTGGAAACACCATATATTTT

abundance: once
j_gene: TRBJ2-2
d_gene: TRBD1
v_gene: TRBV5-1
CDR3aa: CASSLGGTANTGELFF
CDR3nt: TGCGCCAGCAGCTTGGGGGGGACAGCGAACACCGGGGAGCTGTTTTTT

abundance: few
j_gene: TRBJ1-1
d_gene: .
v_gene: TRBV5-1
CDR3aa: CASSPQGDVTEAFF
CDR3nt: TGCGCCAGCAGCCCCCAAGGGGATGTCACTGAAGCTTTCTTT

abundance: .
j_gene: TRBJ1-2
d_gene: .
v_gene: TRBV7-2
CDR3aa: CASSLALRREYGYTF
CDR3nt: TGTGCCAGCAGCTTAGCGTTACGTCGGGAATATGGCTACACCTTC

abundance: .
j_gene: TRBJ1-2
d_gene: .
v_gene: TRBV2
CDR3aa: CASSEGRGRGYTF
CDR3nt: TGTGCCAGCAGCGAGGGAAGGGGTCGCGGCTACACCTTC

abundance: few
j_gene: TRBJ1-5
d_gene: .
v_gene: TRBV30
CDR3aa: CAWSVLFGVGSNQPQHF
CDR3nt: TGTGCCTGGAGTGTACTGTTTGGGGTAGGGAGCAATCAGCCCCAGCATTTT

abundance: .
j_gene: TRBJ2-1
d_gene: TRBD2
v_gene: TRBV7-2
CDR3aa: CASSPHGVAGEAEQFF
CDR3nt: TGTGCCAGCAGCCCGCACGGAGTAGCGGGAGAGGCTGAGCAGTTCTTC

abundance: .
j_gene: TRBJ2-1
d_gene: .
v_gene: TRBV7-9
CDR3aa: CASSSPITFFTSPGNEQFF
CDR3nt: TGTGCCAGCAGCTCTCCGATAACCTTTTTTACGTCCCCGGGCAATGAGCAGTTCTTC

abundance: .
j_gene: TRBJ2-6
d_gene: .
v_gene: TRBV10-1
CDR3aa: CASSESSGPILKRIETGANVLTF
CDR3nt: TGCGCCAGCAGTGAGTCTTCAGGCCCAATATTAAAAAGAATAGAAACTGGGGCCAACGTCCTGACTTTC

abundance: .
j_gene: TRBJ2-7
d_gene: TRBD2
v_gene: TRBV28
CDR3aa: CASSLATSGRFLYEQYF
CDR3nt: TGTGCCAGCAGTTTAGCAACTAGCGGGAGGTTCCTCTACGAGCAGTACTTC

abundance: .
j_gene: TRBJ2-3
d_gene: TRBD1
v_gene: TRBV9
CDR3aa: CASSVAGTANTDTQYF
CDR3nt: TGTGCCAGCAGCGTTGCCGGGACAGCAAACACAGATACGCAGTATTTT

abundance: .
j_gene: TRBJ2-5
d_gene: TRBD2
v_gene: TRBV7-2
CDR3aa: CASSLRGGGVETQYF
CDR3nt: TGTGCCAGCAGCCTACGCGGTGGGGGGGTCGAGACCCAGTACTTC

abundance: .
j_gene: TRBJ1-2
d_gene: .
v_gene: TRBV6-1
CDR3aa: CASSEARELANYGYTF
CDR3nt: TGTGCCAGCAGTGAAGCGCGGGAGTTAGCTAACTATGGCTACACCTTC

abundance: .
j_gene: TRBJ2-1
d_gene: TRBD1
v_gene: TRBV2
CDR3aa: CASIRQGKNEQFF
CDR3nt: TGTGCCAGCATTAGACAGGGAAAGAATGAGCAGTTCTTC

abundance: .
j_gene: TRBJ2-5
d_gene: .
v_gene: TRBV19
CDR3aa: CASSIVLDERKETQYF
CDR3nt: TGTGCCAGTAGTATAGTCCTGGACGAAAGGAAAGAGACCCAGTACTTC

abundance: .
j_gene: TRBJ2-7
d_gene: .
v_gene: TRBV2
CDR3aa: CASRRLAEQYF
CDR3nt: TGTGCCAGCAGGAGATTGGCCGAGCAGTACTTC

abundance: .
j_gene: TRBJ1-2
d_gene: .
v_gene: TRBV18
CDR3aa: CASSPSVSGVDYGYTF
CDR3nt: TGTGCCAGCTCACCAAGCGTCTCAGGGGTGGACTATGGCTACACCTTC

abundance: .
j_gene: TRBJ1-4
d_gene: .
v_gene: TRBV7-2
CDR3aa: CASSLLGGGRGKLFF
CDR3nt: TGTGCCAGCAGCTTACTCGGGGGGGGTCGCGGAAAACTGTTTTTT